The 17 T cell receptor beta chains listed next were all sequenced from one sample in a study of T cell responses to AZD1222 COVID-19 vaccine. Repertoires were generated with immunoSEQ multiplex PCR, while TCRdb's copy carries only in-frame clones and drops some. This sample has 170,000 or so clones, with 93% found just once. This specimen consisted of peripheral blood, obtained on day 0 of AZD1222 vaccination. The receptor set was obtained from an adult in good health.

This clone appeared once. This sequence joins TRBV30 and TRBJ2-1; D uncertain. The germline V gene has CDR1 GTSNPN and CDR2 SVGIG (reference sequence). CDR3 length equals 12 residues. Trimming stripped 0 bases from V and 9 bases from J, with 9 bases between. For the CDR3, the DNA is TGTGCCTGGAGTGTACATAGAGGTGAGCAGTTCTTC. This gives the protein CAWSVHRGEQFF.

CDR3 protein: CASSIEGRESTDTQYF. The CDR3, as DNA: TGTGCCAGTAGTATAGAGGGAAGAGAAAGCACAGATACGCAGTATTTT. The chain is built from TRBV19 and TRBJ2-3; D not certain. V was pared by 0 bases and J by 0 bases, with 10 bases between. The CDR3 consists of 16 residues. CDR1 is LNHDA, CDR2 SQIVND, per germline (reference sequence).

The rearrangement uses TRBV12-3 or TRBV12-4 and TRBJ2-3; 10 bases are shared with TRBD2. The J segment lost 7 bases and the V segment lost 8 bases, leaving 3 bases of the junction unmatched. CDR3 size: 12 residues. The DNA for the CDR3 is TGTGCCAGCCGGACTAGCGGAAATACGCAGTATTTT. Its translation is CASRTSGNTQYF.

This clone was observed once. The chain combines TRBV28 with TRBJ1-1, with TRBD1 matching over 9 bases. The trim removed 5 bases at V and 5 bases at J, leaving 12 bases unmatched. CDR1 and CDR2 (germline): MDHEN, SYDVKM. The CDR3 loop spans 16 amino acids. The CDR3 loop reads CASSPPGQGRGTEAFF. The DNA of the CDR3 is TGTGCCAGCAGTCCTCCGGGACAGGGAAGAGGGACTGAAGCTTTCTTT.

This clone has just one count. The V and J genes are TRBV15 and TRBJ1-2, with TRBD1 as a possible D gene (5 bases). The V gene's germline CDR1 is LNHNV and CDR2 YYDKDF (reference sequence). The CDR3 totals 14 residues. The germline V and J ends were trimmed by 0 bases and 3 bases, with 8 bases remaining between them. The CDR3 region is CATSRDRGYYGYTF. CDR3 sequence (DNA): TGTGCCACCAGCAGAGATCGGGGCTACTATGGCTACACCTTC. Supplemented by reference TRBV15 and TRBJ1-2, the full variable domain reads DAMVIQNPRYQVTQFGKPVTLSCSQTLNHNVMYWYQQKSSQAPKLLFHYYDKDFNNEADTPDNFQSRRPNTSFCFLDIRSPGLGDTAMYLCATSRDRGYYGYTFGSGTRLTVV.

The CDR3 protein is CASSILRIQGFDGYTF. CDR3 DNA sequence: TGTGCCAGTAGTATCTTGAGGATACAGGGGTTCGATGGCTACACCTTC. V gene TRBV19 combines with J gene TRBJ1-2; 7 bases are shared with TRBD1. Trimming cost V 3 bases and J 6 bases; bases outside gene matches: 13. Germline V gene data show CDR1 as LNHDA and CDR2 as SQIVND (reference sequence). The CDR3 spans 16 residues.

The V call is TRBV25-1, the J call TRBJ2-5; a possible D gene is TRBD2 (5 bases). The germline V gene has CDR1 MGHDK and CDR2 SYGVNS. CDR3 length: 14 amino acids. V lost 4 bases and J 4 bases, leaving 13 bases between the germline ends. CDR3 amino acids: CASSVLVSTETQYF. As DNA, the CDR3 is TGTGCCAGCAGTGTACTAGTCTCTACAGAGACCCAGTACTTC.

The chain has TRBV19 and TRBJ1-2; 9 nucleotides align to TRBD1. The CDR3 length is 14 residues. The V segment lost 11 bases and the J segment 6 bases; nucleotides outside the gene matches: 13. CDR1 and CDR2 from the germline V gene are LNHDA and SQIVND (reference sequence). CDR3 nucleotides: TGTGCCTCCAGACTCCGGGACAGGGACGATGGCTACACCTTC. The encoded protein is CASRLRDRDDGYTF. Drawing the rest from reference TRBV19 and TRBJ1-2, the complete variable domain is DGGITQSPKYLFRKEGQNVTLSCEQNLNHDAMYWYRQDPGQGLRLIYYSQIVNDFQKGDIAEGYSVSREKKESFPLTVTSAQKNPTAFYLCASRLRDRDDGYTFGSGTRLTVV.

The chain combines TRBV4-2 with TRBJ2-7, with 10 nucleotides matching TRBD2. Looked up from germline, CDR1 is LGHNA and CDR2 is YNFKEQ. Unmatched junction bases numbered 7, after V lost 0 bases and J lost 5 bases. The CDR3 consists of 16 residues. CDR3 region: CASSQDVAGGMDEQYF. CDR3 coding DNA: TGTGCCAGCAGCCAAGACGTAGCGGGGGGAATGGACGAGCAGTACTTC.

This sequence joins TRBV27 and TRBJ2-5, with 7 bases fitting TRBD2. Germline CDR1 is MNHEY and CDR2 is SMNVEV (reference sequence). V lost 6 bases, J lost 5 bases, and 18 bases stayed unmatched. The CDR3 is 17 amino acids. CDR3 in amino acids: CASSPGRGVGGRETQYF. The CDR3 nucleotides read TGTGCCAGCAGCCCTGGGAGGGGAGTGGGGGGTCGTGAGACCCAGTACTTC.

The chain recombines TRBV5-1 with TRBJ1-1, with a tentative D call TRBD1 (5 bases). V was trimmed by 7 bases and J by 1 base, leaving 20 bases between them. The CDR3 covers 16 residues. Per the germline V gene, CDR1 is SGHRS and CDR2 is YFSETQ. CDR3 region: CASHFFGGESNTEAFF. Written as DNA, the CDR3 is TGCGCCAGCCACTTCTTCGGGGGAGAGTCGAACACTGAAGCTTTCTTT.

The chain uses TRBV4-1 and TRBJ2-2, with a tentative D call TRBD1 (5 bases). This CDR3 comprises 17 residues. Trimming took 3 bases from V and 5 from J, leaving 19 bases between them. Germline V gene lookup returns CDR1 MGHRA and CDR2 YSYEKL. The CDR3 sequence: CASSHVLGRGRTGELFF. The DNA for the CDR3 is TGCGCCAGCAGCCACGTCCTGGGGCGTGGAAGGACCGGGGAGCTGTTTTTT.

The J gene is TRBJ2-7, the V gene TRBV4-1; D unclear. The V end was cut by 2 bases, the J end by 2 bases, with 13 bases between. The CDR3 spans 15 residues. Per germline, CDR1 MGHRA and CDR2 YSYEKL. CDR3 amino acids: CASSQFLTVAYEQYF. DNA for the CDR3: TGCGCCAGCAGCCAATTCCTGACGGTAGCCTACGAGCAGTACTTC.

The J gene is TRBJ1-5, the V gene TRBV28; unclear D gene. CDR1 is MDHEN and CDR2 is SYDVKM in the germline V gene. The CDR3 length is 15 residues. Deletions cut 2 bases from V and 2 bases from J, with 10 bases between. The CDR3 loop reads CASSLVAGRNQPQHF. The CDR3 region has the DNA TGTGCCAGCAGTTTAGTCGCAGGACGCAATCAGCCCCAGCATTTT.

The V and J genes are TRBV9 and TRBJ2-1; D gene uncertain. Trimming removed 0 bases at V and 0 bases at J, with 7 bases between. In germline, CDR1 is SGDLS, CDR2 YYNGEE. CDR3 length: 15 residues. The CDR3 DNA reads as TGTGCCAGCAGCGTAGTGGGTGACTCCTACAATGAGCAGTTCTTC. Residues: CASSVVGDSYNEQFF.

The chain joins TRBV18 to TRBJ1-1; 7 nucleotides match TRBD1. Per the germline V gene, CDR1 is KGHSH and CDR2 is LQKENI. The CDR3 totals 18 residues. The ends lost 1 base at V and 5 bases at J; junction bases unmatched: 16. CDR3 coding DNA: TGTGCCAGCTCACCACAAACCGGGACAGACTCGACGGGGACTGAAGCTTTCTTT. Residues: CASSPQTGTDSTGTEAFF.

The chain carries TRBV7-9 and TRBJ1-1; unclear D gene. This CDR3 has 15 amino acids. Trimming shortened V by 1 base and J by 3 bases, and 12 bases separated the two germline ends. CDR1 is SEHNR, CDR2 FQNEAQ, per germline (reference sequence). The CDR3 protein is CASSLDWGADTEAFF. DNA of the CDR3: TGTGCCAGCAGCTTAGATTGGGGAGCGGACACTGAAGCTTTCTTT.